This record covers a single TCR beta chain. After removal of 0 bases from V and 5 bases from J, the junction contained 3 bases not matched to a gene. Germline assignment: CDR1 LGHNA and CDR2 YSLEER. The CDR3 totals 16 residues. The data were obtained in a study of control samples from healthy donors and cancer patients. Repertoires were generated with immunoSEQ multiplex PCR, while TCRdb's copy carries only in-frame clones and drops some. Here the sample spans about 150,000 clones, roughly 88% being singletons. Sequencing used blood. The receptor was isolated from a young man in good health. This sequence joins TRBV4-3 and TRBJ1-4; 10 bases are shared with TRBD1. CDR3 region: CASSQDWTGGNEKLFF. The CDR3 coding sequence is TGCGCCAGCAGCCAAGACTGGACAGGGGGGAATGAAAAACTGTTTTTT.